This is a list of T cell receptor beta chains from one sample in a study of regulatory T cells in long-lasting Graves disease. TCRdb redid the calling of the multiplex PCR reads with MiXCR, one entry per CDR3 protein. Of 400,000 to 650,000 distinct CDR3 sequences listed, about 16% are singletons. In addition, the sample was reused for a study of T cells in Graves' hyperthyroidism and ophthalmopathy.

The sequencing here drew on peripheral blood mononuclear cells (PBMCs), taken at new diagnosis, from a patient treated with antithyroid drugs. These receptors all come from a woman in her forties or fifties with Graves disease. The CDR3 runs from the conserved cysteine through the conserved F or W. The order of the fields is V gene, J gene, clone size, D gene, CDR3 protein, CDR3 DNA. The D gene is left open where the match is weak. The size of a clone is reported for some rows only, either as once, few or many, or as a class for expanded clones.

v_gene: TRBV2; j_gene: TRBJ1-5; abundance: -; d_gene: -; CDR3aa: CASSVLGGGQPQHF; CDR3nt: TGTGCCAGCAGTGTATTAGGGGGAGGTCAGCCCCAGCATTTT
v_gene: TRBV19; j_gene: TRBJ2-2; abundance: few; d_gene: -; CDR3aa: CASSRRGRGAETGELFF; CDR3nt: TGTGCCAGTAGCCGGAGGGGCAGGGGAGCGGAAACCGGGGAGCTGTTTTTT
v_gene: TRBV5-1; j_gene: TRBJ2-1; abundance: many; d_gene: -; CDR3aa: CASSLAPTNYNEQFF; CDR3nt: TGCGCCAGCAGCTTGGCCCCGACAAACTACAATGAGCAGTTCTTC
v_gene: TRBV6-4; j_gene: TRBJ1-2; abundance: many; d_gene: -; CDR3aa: CASRPSAGESFYGYTF; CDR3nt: TGTGCCAGCAGACCCTCAGCAGGGGAGAGTTTCTATGGCTACACCTTC
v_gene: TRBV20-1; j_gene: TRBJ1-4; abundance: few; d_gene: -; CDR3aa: CSARATRGGGEKLFF; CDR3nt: TGCAGTGCTAGGGCTACCAGGGGAGGGGGTGAAAAACTGTTTTTT
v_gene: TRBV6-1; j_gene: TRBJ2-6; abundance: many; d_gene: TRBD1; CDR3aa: CASSRTGSGANVLTF; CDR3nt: TGTGCCAGCAGTCGGACAGGGTCCGGGGCCAACGTCCTGACTTTC
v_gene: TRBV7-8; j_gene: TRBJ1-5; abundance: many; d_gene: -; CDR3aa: CASSLEENNQPQHF; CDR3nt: TGTGCCAGCAGCTTAGAAGAAAACAATCAGCCCCAGCATTTT
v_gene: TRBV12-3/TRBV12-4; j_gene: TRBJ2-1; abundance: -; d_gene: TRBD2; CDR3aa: CASSPTSGGVSYNEQFF; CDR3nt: TGTGCCAGCAGTCCGACTAGCGGGGGCGTCTCCTACAATGAGCAGTTCTTC
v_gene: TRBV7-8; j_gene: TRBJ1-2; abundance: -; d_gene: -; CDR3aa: CASSRNDASYGYTF; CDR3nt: TGTGCCAGCAGCCGGAATGACGCTAGCTATGGCTACACCTTC
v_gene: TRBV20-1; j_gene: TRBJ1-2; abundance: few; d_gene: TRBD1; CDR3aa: CSVGQGSNYGYTF; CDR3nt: TGCAGTGTCGGACAGGGGAGTAACTATGGCTACACCTTC
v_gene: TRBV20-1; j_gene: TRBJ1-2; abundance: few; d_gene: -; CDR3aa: CSADSLYGYTF; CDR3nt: TGCAGTGCGGACAGTTTGTATGGCTACACCTTC
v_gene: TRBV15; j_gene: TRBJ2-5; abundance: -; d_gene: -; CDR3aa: CATSRAPPETQYF; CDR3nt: TGTGCCACCAGCAGAGCGCCCCCGGAGACCCAGTACTTC
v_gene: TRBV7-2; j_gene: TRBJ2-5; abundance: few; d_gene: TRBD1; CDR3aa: CASSYRQGRETQYF; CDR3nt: TGTGCCAGCAGCTACCGACAGGGCAGGGAGACCCAGTACTTC
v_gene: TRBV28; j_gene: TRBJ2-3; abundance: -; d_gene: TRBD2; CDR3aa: CASRRRGADTQYF; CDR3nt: TGTGCCAGCAGGCGGCGGGGGGCAGATACGCAGTATTTT
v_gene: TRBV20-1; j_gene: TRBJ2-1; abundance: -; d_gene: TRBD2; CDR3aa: CSARVPSGGGGYNEQFF; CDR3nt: TGCAGTGCTAGAGTTCCTAGCGGGGGGGGGGGCTACAATGAGCAGTTCTTC
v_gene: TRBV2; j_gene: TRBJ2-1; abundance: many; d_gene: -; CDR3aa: CASSHDRPEQFF; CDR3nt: TGTGCCAGCAGCCACGACAGGCCAGAGCAGTTCTTC
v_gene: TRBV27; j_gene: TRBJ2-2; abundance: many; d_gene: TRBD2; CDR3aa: CASSSRFGGSNTGELFF; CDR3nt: TGTGCCAGCAGTTCCCGATTCGGGGGGAGTAACACCGGGGAGCTGTTTTTT
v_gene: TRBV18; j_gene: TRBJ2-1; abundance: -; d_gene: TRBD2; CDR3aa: CASSLMTSGGAEGNNEQFF; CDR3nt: TGTGCCAGCTCACTGATGACTAGCGGGGGGGCCGAAGGGAACAATGAGCAGTTCTTC
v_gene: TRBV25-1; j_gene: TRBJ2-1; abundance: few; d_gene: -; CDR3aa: CASSEGPSSYNEQFF; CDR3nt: TGTGCCAGCAGTGAAGGGCCAAGCTCCTACAATGAGCAGTTCTTC
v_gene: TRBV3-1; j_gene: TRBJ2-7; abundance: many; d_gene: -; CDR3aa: CASSQDGRAPFYEQYF; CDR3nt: TGTGCCAGCAGCCAAGATGGTCGGGCCCCTTTCTACGAGCAGTACTTC
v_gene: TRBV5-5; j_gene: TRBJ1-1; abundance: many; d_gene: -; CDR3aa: CASSLETVTEAFF; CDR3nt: TGTGCCAGCAGCTTGGAGACGGTAACTGAAGCTTTCTTT
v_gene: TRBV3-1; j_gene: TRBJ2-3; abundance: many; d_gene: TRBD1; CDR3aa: CASSPRTGQSTDTQYF; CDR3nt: TGTGCCAGCAGCCCCCGGACAGGGCAAAGCACAGATACGCAGTATTTT
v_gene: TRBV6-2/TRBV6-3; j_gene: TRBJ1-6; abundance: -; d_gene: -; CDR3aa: CASRRGRTANSPLHF; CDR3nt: TGTGCCAGCAGGAGGGGTCGGACAGCCAATTCACCCCTCCACTTT
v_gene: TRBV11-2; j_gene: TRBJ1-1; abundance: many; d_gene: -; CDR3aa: CASSLNGYEAFF; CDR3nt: TGTGCCAGCAGCTTAAACGGTTATGAAGCTTTCTTT
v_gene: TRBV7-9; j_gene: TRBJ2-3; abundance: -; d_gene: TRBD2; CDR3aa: CASSSGGGFPSTDTQYF; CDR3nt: TGTGCCAGCAGCTCGGGAGGTGGATTTCCTAGCACAGATACGCAGTATTTT
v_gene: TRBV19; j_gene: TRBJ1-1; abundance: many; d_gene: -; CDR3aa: CASSPQRGANTEAFF; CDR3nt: TGTGCCAGTAGTCCCCAACGGGGGGCGAACACTGAAGCTTTCTTT
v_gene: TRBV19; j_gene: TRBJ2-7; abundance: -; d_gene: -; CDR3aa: CASSIQGSGSYEQYF; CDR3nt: TGTGCCAGTAGTATACAGGGGTCAGGATCCTACGAGCAGTACTTC
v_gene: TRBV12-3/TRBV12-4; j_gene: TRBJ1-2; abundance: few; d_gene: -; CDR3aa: CASKLQGINYGYTF; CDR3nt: TGTGCCAGCAAACTACAGGGAATAAACTATGGCTACACCTTC
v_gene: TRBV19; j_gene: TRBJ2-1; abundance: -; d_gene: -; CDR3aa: CASSIVSSYNEQFF; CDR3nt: TGTGCCAGTAGTATAGTTTCGAGCTACAATGAGCAGTTCTTC
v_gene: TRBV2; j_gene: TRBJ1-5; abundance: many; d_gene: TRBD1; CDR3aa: CASNPGTGGLNQPQHF; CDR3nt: TGTGCCAGCAACCCCGGGACAGGGGGCCTCAATCAGCCCCAGCATTTT
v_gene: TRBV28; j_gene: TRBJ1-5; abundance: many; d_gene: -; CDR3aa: CASSRPGSGNQPQHF; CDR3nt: TGTGCCAGCAGTCGCCCGGGGTCGGGCAATCAGCCCCAGCATTTT
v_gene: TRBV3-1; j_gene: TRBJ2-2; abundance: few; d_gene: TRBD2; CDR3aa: CASSLGLAAGELFF; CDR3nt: TGTGCCAGCAGCCTGGGACTAGCGGCCGGGGAGCTGTTTTTT
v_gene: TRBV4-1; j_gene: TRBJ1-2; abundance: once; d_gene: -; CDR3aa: CASSQEARFGYTF; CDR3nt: TGCGCCAGCAGCCAAGAGGCAAGGTTTGGCTACACCTTC
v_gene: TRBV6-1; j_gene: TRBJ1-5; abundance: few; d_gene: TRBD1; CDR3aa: CASSENRARGDRGQPQHF; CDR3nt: TGTGCCAGCAGTGAAAACAGGGCCCGTGGGGACAGGGGTCAGCCCCAGCATTTT
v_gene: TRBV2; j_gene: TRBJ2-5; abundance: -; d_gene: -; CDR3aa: CASNPPFSETQYF; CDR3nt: TGTGCCAGCAACCCGCCTTTTTCAGAGACCCAGTACTTC
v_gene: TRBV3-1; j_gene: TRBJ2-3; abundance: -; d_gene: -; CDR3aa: CASSQESRGDTQYF; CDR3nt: TGTGCCAGCAGCCAAGAATCCCGGGGAGATACGCAGTATTTT
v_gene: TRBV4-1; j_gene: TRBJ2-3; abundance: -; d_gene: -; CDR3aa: CASSQGANRYSTDTQYF; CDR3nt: TGCGCCAGCAGCCAAGGCGCCAACAGATACAGCACAGATACGCAGTATTTT
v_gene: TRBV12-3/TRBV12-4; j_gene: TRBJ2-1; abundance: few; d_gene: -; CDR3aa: CVSSLAGEQFF; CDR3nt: TGTGTCAGCAGTTTAGCTGGTGAGCAGTTCTTC
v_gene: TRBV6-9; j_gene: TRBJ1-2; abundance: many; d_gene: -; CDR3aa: CASSYEGGGYTF; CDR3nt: TGTGCCAGCAGTTATGAGGGGGGAGGCTACACCTTC
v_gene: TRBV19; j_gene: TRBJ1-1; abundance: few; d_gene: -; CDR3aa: CASSILVWREAFF; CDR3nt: TGTGCCAGTAGTATCCTGGTTTGGCGCGAAGCTTTCTTT
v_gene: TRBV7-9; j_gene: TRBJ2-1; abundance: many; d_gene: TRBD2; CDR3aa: CASSSGGAIYNEQFF; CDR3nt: TGTGCCAGCAGCTCCGGGGGGGCCATTTACAATGAGCAGTTCTTC
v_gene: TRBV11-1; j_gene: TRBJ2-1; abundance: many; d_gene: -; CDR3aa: CASSHGGLHSYNEQFF; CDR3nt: TGTGCCAGCAGCCACGGTGGGCTCCACTCCTACAATGAGCAGTTCTTC
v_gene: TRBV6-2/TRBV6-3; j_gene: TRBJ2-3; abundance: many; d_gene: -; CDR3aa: CASSYRLASDTQYF; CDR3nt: TGTGCCAGCAGTTATCGCCTAGCGTCAGATACGCAGTATTTT
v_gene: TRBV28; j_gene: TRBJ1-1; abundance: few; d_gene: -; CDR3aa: CASSLGTEALF; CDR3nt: TGTGCCAGCAGTTTAGGGACTGAAGCTCTCTTT
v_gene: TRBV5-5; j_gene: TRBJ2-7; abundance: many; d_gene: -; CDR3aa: CASSLREYEQYF; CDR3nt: TGTGCCAGCAGCTTACGGGAATACGAGCAGTACTTC
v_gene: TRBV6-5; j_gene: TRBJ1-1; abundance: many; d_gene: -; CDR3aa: CASSYSAPPLNTEAFF; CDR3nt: TGTGCCAGCAGTTACTCGGCCCCCCCCCTGAACACTGAAGCTTTCTTT
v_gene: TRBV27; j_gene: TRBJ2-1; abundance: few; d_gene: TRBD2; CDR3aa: CASSSPQKRGYNEQFF; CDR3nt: TGTGCCAGCAGTTCACCCCAGAAGCGGGGGTACAATGAGCAGTTCTTC
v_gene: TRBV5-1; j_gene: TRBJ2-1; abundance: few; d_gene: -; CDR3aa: CASSLEGQNHNEQFF; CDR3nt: TGCGCCAGCAGCTTGGAAGGACAGAATCACAATGAGCAGTTCTTC
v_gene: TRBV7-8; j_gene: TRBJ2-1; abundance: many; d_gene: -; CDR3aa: CASSSGPTNEQFF; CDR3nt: TGTGCCAGCAGCTCGGGACCCACCAATGAGCAGTTCTTC
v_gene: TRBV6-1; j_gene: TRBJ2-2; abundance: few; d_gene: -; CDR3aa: CASSAPSGIGGELFF; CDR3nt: TGTGCCAGCAGTGCCCCTTCAGGGATCGGCGGGGAGCTGTTTTTT
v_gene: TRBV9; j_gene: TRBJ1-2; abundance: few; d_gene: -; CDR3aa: CASSVNFGLQKGYTF; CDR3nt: TGTGCCAGCAGCGTAAACTTTGGGCTCCAAAAGGGCTACACCTTC
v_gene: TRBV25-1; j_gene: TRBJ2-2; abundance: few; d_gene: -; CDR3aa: CASSDVAGTNTGELFF; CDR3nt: TGTGCCAGCAGTGATGTGGCAGGGACTAACACCGGGGAGCTGTTTTTT
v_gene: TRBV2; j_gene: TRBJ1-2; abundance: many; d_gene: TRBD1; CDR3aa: CASSPIRQGIDYGYTF; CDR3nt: TGTGCCAGCAGTCCTATCCGACAGGGAATAGACTATGGCTACACCTTC
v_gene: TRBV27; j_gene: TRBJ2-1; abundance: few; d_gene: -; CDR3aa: CASKGRNEQFF; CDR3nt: TGTGCCAGCAAAGGCCGGAATGAGCAGTTCTTC
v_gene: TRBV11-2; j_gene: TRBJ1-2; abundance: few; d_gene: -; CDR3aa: CASSQDHIGSSYGYTF; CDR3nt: TGTGCCAGCAGCCAAGATCATATCGGATCGAGCTATGGCTACACCTTC